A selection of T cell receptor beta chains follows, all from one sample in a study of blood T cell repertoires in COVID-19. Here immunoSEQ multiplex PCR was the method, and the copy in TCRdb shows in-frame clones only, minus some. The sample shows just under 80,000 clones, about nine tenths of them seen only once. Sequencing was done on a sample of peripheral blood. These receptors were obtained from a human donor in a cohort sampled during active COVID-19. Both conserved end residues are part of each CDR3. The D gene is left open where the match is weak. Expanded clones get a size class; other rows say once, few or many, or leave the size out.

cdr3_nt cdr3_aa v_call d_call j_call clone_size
TGTGCCAGCTCACCAGGAAGCGGGAGGGCCGGAAACGAGCAGTACTTC CASSPGSGRAGNEQYF TRBV18 TRBD2 TRBJ2-7 few
TGTGCCAGCAGTGTACAGGTTTATCAGCCCCAGCATTTT CASSVQVYQPQHF TRBV12-3/TRBV12-4 NA TRBJ1-5 once
TGTGCCAGCAGTAGAGGACAGGCCACCATGAACACTGAAGCTTTCTTT CASSRGQATMNTEAFF TRBV6-2/TRBV6-3 TRBD1 TRBJ1-1 NA
TGTGCCAGCAGCTTAACAGCACCGAGTCCCTATAATTCACCCCTCCACTTT CASSLTAPSPYNSPLHF TRBV7-6 NA TRBJ1-6 NA
TGCAGCGTCAACGACGGGGACACTGAAGCTTTCTTT CSVNDGDTEAFF TRBV29-1 NA TRBJ1-1 few
TGTGCCAGCAGCCCGAATAGCGGGAGTAGGGAGACCCAGTACTTC CASSPNSGSRETQYF TRBV7-8 TRBD2 TRBJ2-5 NA
TGCGCCAGCAGCTTGGGACTAGCGGGAGCGTCAGTCACCGGGGAGCTGTTTTTT CASSLGLAGASVTGELFF TRBV5-1 TRBD2 TRBJ2-2 NA
TGTGCCACCAGTGAATATACAGGCGAGCAGTACTTC CATSEYTGEQYF TRBV24-1 NA TRBJ2-7 once
TGTGCCAGCTCAATCGCTGTGGCGGGAGTATATGAGCAGTTCTTC CASSIAVAGVYEQFF TRBV18 TRBD2 TRBJ2-1 NA
TGTGCCAGCAGCTTAGGGACTTCGGGCACTGAAGCTTTCTTT CASSLGTSGTEAFF TRBV7-9 NA TRBJ1-1 NA
TGTGCCAGCAGCTTAGATCCGGCACAGCCACAAGCTTTCTTT CASSLDPAQPQAFF TRBV11-3 NA TRBJ1-1 once
TGTGCCAGCAATTTCGAGAGCCTCTACAATGAGCAGTTCTTC CASNFESLYNEQFF TRBV6-5 NA TRBJ2-1 NA
TGTGCCAGCAGCCCCTGGGCTAGCGGAGACAATGAGCAGTTCTTC CASSPWASGDNEQFF TRBV5-8 TRBD2 TRBJ2-1 NA
TGTGCCAGTAGTACACAACCGACAGGGTATAGCAATCAGCCCCAGCATTTT CASSTQPTGYSNQPQHF TRBV19 TRBD1 TRBJ1-5 once
TGCGCCAGCAGCTCGGGGACTAGTGCAGATACGCAGTATTTT CASSSGTSADTQYF TRBV5-1 TRBD2 TRBJ2-3 NA
TGTGCCACGACCCGGGGGACCTACAATGAGCAGTTCTTC CATTRGTYNEQFF TRBV6-6 NA TRBJ2-1 NA
TGTGCCAGCAGCTCCCGGATCGGGTCAGTGGACCAGTACTTC CASSSRIGSVDQYF TRBV5-4 NA TRBJ2-5 NA
TGTGCCAGCAGCTTTACAGCTTATAGCAATCAGCCCCAGCATTTT CASSFTAYSNQPQHF TRBV28 NA TRBJ1-5 NA
TGTGCCAGCAGCCCAAGGACTAGCGGGAACACAGATACGCAGTATTTT CASSPRTSGNTDTQYF TRBV6-2/TRBV6-3 TRBD2 TRBJ2-3 NA
TGTGCCAGCAGCCAAGGAGCAGGCTTAGAAAAACTGTTTTTT CASSQGAGLEKLFF TRBV3-1/TRBV3-2 NA TRBJ1-4 NA
TGTGCCACTCTAGTAGGCGGGGGAGACATTCAGTACTTC CATLVGGGDIQYF TRBV12-3/TRBV12-4 TRBD2 TRBJ2-4 NA
TGTGCCAGCAGCCCCTGGACTAGTCTCTACAATGAGCAGTTCTTC CASSPWTSLYNEQFF TRBV5-6 TRBD2 TRBJ2-1 NA
TGTGCCAGTAGTAACCCCCGCGGGCGCGGGGGGCGTAACTACAATGAGCAGTTCTTC CASSNPRGRGGRNYNEQFF TRBV19 TRBD2 TRBJ2-1 NA
TGTGCCATCAGTGAAAGCGAAGGATCTGGTGGCTACACCTTC CAISESEGSGGYTF TRBV10-3 NA TRBJ1-2 NA
TGTGCCAGCAGCTTGCAAGTAGCGGGAGGTGGCGAGCAGTACTTC CASSLQVAGGGEQYF TRBV5-5 TRBD2 TRBJ2-7 NA
TGTGCCAGCAGTGAAATCAGGGGTGCCAACACCATATATTTT CASSEIRGANTIYF TRBV2 NA TRBJ1-3 NA
TGCGCCAGCAGCCAAGGAACAGGGCATTATGGCTACACCTTC CASSQGTGHYGYTF TRBV4-3 NA TRBJ1-2 NA
TGCGCCAGCAGCCACCTTGACGAGGTCTCCTACGAGCAGTACTTC CASSHLDEVSYEQYF TRBV4-1 NA TRBJ2-7 NA
TGTGCCAGCAGCTTACTAGCGGGCTCCGACACGGATGAGCAGTTCTTC CASSLLAGSDTDEQFF TRBV11-3 TRBD2 TRBJ2-1 NA
TGTGCCAGCAGCTTAGGTAGCACAGGGGGCAAAAAAGAGACCCAGTACTTC CASSLGSTGGKKETQYF TRBV5-8 TRBD1 TRBJ2-5 NA
TGCGCCAGTTCCGATGGGACTAGCGGGAGTCTCATCCCAGATACGCAGTATTTT CASSDGTSGSLIPDTQYF TRBV5-1 TRBD2 TRBJ2-3 NA
TGTGCCAGCTCACCCGGGACAGGGCTTGGCTACACCTTC CASSPGTGLGYTF TRBV18 TRBD1 TRBJ1-2 NA
TGTGCCACGACTAGCGGGGACACAGATACGCAGTATTTT CATTSGDTDTQYF TRBV10-3 TRBD2 TRBJ2-3 NA
TGTGCCAGCAGCTTAGGCACCAGGGGGCACTATGGCTACACCTTC CASSLGTRGHYGYTF TRBV7-2 TRBD1 TRBJ1-2 NA
TGTGCCAGCAGCGCGGACACAGGCATAATCGGCAATGAGCAGTTCTTC CASSADTGIIGNEQFF TRBV7-3 NA TRBJ2-1 few
TGCGCCAGCAGCTTGTCCGGGGATACGCAGTATTTT CASSLSGDTQYF TRBV5-1 NA TRBJ2-3 NA
TGTGCCAGCAGCCCTTTGGCGGGACAGGGGGTTGAAGCTTTCTTT CASSPLAGQGVEAFF TRBV9 TRBD1 TRBJ1-1 NA
TGTGCCAGCAGTAACCTTGGTGGGGGCGAAGGCAATCAGCCCCAGCATTTT CASSNLGGGEGNQPQHF TRBV6-2/TRBV6-3 NA TRBJ1-5 NA
TGTGCCAGCAGTTCCGAGGGACAGGGTATCTATGGCTACACCTTC CASSSEGQGIYGYTF TRBV6-5 TRBD1 TRBJ1-2 NA
TGTGCCAGCAGAATGGAAAGCGGGGCCTACGAGCAGTACTTC CASRMESGAYEQYF TRBV2 TRBD2 TRBJ2-7 once
TGTGCCAGCAGTACAGTCGACAGACATGAGCAGTTCTTC CASSTVDRHEQFF TRBV12-3/TRBV12-4 NA TRBJ2-1 NA
TGTGCCAGCAGGGAAGGGGGCTTTGGTGGAAGGGGCTACACCTTC CASREGGFGGRGYTF TRBV9 TRBD1 TRBJ1-2 NA
TGTGCCAGCAGCGTAGATCCGCGACGGGCAGGGGAAAACTCCGAGCAGTACTTC CASSVDPRRAGENSEQYF TRBV9 NA TRBJ2-7 NA
TGTGCCAGCAGAATCCGGGACAGGGCTCGAGAGCAGTACTTC CASRIRDRAREQYF TRBV6-5 TRBD1 TRBJ2-7 few
TGTGCCAGCAGTGCTAATCCGGGGGAGACCCAGTACTTC CASSANPGETQYF TRBV9 NA TRBJ2-5 once
TGTGCCAGTACCCCGTCTTCTCTTAGCTCTGGAAACACCATATATTTT CASTPSSLSSGNTIYF TRBV19 NA TRBJ1-3 once
TGTGCCAGTAGCTTTAGACTAGCGGGGGGGTCCGGGGCCAACGTCCTGACTTTC CASSFRLAGGSGANVLTF TRBV19 TRBD2 TRBJ2-6 NA
TGTGCCAGCAGCTTAGACATCGGGAATATGAACACTGAAGCTTTCTTT CASSLDIGNMNTEAFF TRBV7-9 NA TRBJ1-1 NA
TGTGCCACCAGCAGCTATAGCTCCTACGAGCAGTACTTC CATSSYSSYEQYF TRBV15 NA TRBJ2-7 NA
TGTGCCAGCAGTTGGGGCAACACTGAAGCTTTCTTT CASSWGNTEAFF TRBV28 NA TRBJ1-1 NA
TGTGCCAGCAGCTCTGACAGAGAGAACACTGAAGCTTTCTTT CASSSDRENTEAFF TRBV7-3 NA TRBJ1-1 NA
TGTGCTAGTGCTAGCGGGAGACAAGAGACCCAGTACTTC CASASGRQETQYF TRBV12-5 TRBD2 TRBJ2-5 NA
TGTGCCAGCAGCCAATCTTTAGCTTATAGCAATCAGCCCCAGCATTTT CASSQSLAYSNQPQHF TRBV3-1/TRBV3-2 NA TRBJ1-5 NA